This entry lists 13 T cell receptor beta chains sequenced from one sample in a study of T cells in Graves' hyperthyroidism and ophthalmopathy. RNA transcripts served as the template for amplifying TCR beta CDR3 regions. The HTBI set primed first-round TCR CDR3 RT-PCR. In TCRdb, the multiplex PCR reads were re-called with MiXCR into one record per CDR3 protein. Of more than 500,000 distinct CDR3 sequences in the sample, approximately 16% are singletons; the top ten hold roughly 29%. The sequenced sample consisted of blood. The source of these receptors is a woman aged 30 to 39 with Graves' ophthalmopathy.

This clonotype has just a few counts. The chain joins TRBV24-1 to TRBJ2-1; 8 bases are shared with TRBD2. The CDR3 is made up of 17 amino acids. Trimming at V came to 3 bases and at J to 3 bases, leaving 9 bases not matched to a gene. CDR1 and CDR2 from the germline V gene are KGHDR and SFDVKD. DNA for the CDR3: TGTGCCACCAGTGATCAACGGGCACTAGCGGACTACAATGAGCAGTTCTTC. This translates into CATSDQRALADYNEQFF.

The chain couples TRBV27 to TRBJ1-4, with a weak D call TRBD1 (5 bases). CDR1 is MNHEY, CDR2 SMNVEV, per germline (reference sequence). The CDR3 covers 15 residues. With 8 bases removed from V and 0 bases from J, the gap between germline ends came to 13 bases. CDR3 bases: TGTGCCAGCCGGGGGATTGGGGCAACTAATGAAAAACTGTTTTTT. It yields the protein CASRGIGATNEKLFF. The entire variable domain, with the rest obtained from reference TRBV27 and TRBJ1-4, is as follows: EAQVTQNPRYLITVTGKKLTVTCSQNMNHEYMSWYRQDPGLGLRQIYYSMNVEVTDKGDVPEGYKVSRKEKRNFPLILESPSPNQTSLYFCASRGIGATNEKLFFGSGTQLSVL.

Ten or more counts support this clonotype. The chain uses TRBV30 and TRBJ2-7; 8 bases map to TRBD1. Germline lookup yields CDR1 GTSNPN and CDR2 SVGIG (reference sequence). This CDR3 comprises 15 residues. The trim removed 0 bases at V and 3 bases at J, leaving 7 bases unmatched. CDR3 protein: CAWSVGTGTVYEQYF. In DNA, the CDR3 is TGTGCCTGGAGTGTCGGGACAGGAACAGTCTACGAGCAGTACTTC. The full variable domain, its missing parts supplied by reference TRBV30 and TRBJ2-7, is SQTIHQWPATLVQPVGSPLSLECTVEGTSNPNLYWYRQAAGRGLQLLFYSVGIGQISSEVPQNLSASRPQDRQFILSSKKLLLSDSGFYLCAWSVGTGTVYEQYFGPGTRLTVT.

This clonotype was counted ten times or more. V is TRBV12-3 or TRBV12-4 and J is TRBJ2-3, with TRBD2 matching over 12 bases. V lost 6 bases, J lost 5 bases, and 12 bases stayed unmatched. The length of the CDR3 is 17 residues. The chain's CDR3 is CASRVRSASGRGDTQYF. In DNA form, the CDR3 reads TGTGCCAGCAGGGTTAGATCTGCTAGCGGGAGGGGAGATACGCAGTATTTT.

The chain links TRBV20-1 to TRBJ2-7, with D perhaps matching TRBD2 (6 bases). V dropped 3 bases and J dropped 3 bases, with 27 bases sitting between them. Germline V gene lookup returns CDR1 DFQATT and CDR2 SNEGSKA (reference sequence). The CDR3 runs to 18 residues. CDR3 residues: CSARGIIDGDLIIYEQYF. The CDR3 DNA reads TGCAGTGCTAGGGGCATTATCGATGGGGACTTAATTATCTACGAGCAGTACTTC.

As to this clonotype: Being one base from a much bigger clone, this may be a read error. The rearrangement joins TRBV20-1 to TRBJ2-7; 7 bases line up with TRBD1. J lost 0 bases, V lost 3 bases, and 8 bases had no gene match. Germline V gene sequence: CDR1 DFQATT, CDR2 SNEGSKA (reference sequence). This CDR3 comprises 15 residues. CDR3 loop: CSASDVGTASYEQYF. CDR3 nucleotides: TGCAGTGCTAGCGACGTTGGGACAGCCTCCTACGAGCAGTACTTC.

This clonotype has ten or more counts. The V gene is TRBV12-3 or TRBV12-4, the J gene TRBJ2-5, with 11 bases matching TRBD2. V gave up 5 bases and J gave up 5 bases; unmatched junction bases: 4. This CDR3 comprises 14 residues. CDR3 sequence reads: CASSRLAGFETQYF. The CDR3, as DNA: TGTGCCAGCAGTAGACTAGCGGGATTCGAGACCCAGTACTTC.

This clonotype was seen a handful of times. The chain uses TRBV7-9 and TRBJ2-5; 7 bases map to TRBD2. This CDR3 is 15 amino acids long. Trimming at V came to 3 bases and at J to 2 bases, leaving 6 bases not matched to a gene. Germline V gene lookup returns CDR1 SEHNR and CDR2 FQNEAQ (reference sequence). CDR3 DNA sequence: TGTGCCAGCAGCTTCAGGCGGGAGAGGCAAGAGACCCAGTACTTC. This encodes CASSFRRERQETQYF. Full variable domain (missing parts from reference TRBV7-9 and TRBJ2-5): DTGVSQNPRHKITKRGQNVTFRCDPISEHNRLYWYRQTLGQGPEFLTYFQNEAQLEKSRLLSDRFSAERPKGSFSTLEIQRTEQGDSAMYLCASSFRRERQETQYFGPGTRLLVL.

This clonotype was seen ten or more times. The V call is TRBV3-1, the J call TRBJ1-2; tentatively, D is TRBD1 (5 bases). V shed 0 bases and J shed 0 bases, with 8 bases lying between them. Germline V gives CDR1 LGHDT, CDR2 YNNKEL (reference sequence). This CDR3 is built from 15 residues. In DNA form, the CDR3 reads TGTGCCAGCAGCCAAGACGGCAGGGCTAACTATGGCTACACCTTC. Protein: CASSQDGRANYGYTF.

This chain links TRBV28 with TRBJ1-1; 9 bases agree with TRBD1. Germline CDR1 and CDR2: MDHEN and SYDVKM. The CDR3 loop spans 15 amino acids. V lost 7 bases, J lost 6 bases, and 12 bases stayed unmatched. The CDR3 here is CASKQPGQGGAEAFF. CDR3 in DNA: TGTGCCAGCAAGCAACCGGGACAGGGAGGTGCTGAAGCTTTCTTT.

The table lists this clonotype with many counts. The CDR3 loop reads CASSHTGTGYEQYF. The DNA of the CDR3 is TGTGCCAGCAGCCACACCGGGACGGGGTACGAGCAGTACTTC. V is TRBV11-1 and J is TRBJ2-7; D is perhaps TRBD1 or TRBD2 (5 bases each). Per the germline V gene, CDR1 is SGHAT and CDR2 is FQDESV (reference sequence). Trimming removed 5 bases at V and 4 bases at J, with 15 bases between. CDR3 length equals 14 residues.

This clonotype was recorded many times. The chain links TRBV30 to TRBJ2-3; TRBD2 matches 9 bases. This CDR3 has 14 residues. V was pared by 8 bases and J by 2 bases, with 8 bases of the junction left unmatched. Germline CDR1 is GTSNPN and CDR2 is SVGIG (reference sequence). The CDR3 here is CAHCGRGDTDTQYF. The CDR3 region has the DNA TGTGCCCATTGCGGGAGGGGGGACACAGATACGCAGTATTTT.

For this clonotype: This sequence may be a read error, since a much larger clone differs from it by one base. CDR3 loop: CASSSTTGSLEQYF. The CDR3 nucleotides read TGTGCCAGCAGCTCTACGACAGGGAGCCTCGAGCAGTACTTC. The chain recombines TRBV5-5 with TRBJ2-7; TRBD1 matches at 7 bases. CDR3 length equals 14 residues. CDR1 is SGHKS and CDR2 is YYEKEE in the germline V gene (reference sequence). J was trimmed by 6 bases and V by 3 bases; bases with no gene match: 9.